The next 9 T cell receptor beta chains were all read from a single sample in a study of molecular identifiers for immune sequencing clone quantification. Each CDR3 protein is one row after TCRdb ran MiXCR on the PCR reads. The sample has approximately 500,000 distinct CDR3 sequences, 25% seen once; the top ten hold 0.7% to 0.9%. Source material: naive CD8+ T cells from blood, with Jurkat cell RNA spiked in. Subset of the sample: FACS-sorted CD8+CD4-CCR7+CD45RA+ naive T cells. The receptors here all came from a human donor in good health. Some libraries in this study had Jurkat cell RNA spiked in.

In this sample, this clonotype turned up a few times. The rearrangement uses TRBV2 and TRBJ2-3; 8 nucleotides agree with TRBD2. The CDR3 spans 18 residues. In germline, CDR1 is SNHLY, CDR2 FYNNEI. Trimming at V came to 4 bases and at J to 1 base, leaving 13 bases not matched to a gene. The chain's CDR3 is CASSGDYAGRAGTDTQYF. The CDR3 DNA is TGTGCCAGCAGTGGGGACTATGCCGGGAGGGCCGGCACAGATACGCAGTATTTT.

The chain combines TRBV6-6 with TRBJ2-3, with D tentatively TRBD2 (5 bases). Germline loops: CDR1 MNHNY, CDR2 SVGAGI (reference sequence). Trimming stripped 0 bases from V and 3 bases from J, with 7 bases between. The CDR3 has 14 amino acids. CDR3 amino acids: CASSYSWETDTQYF. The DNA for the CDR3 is TGTGCCAGCAGTTACTCCTGGGAGACAGATACGCAGTATTTT.

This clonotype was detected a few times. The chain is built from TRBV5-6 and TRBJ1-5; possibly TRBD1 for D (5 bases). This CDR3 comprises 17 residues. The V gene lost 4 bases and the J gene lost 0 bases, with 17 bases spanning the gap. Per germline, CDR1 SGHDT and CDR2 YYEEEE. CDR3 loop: CASSLRRDPYSNQPQHF. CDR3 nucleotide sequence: TGTGCCAGCAGCCTCAGAAGGGACCCGTATAGCAATCAGCCCCAGCATTTT.

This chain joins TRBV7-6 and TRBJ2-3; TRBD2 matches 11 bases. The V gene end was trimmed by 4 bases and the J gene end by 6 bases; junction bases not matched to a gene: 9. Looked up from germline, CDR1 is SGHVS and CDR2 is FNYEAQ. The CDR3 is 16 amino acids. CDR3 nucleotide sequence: TGTGCCAGCAGCTCGGTTAGCGGGAGGGCAGGTGATACGCAGTATTTT. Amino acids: CASSSVSGRAGDTQYF.

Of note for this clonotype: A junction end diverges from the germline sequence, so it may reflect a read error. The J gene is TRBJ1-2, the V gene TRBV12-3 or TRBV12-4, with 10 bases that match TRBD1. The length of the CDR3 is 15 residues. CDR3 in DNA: TGTGCCAGCAGTCCCCAGACAGGGGGCGACTATGGCTACGCCTTC. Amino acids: CASSPQTGGDYGYAF.

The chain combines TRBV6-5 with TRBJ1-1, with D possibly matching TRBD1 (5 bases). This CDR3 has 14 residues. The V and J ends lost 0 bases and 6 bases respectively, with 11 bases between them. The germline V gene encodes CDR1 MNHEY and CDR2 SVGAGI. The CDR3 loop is CASSYSGLGAEAFF. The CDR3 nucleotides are TGTGCCAGCAGTTACTCGGGGTTGGGGGCTGAAGCTTTCTTT.

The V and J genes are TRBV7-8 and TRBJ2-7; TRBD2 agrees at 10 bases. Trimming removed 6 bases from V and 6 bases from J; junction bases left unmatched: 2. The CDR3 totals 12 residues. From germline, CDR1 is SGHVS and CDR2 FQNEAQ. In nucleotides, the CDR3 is TGTGCCAGCAGGGGACTAGCGTTCGAGCAGTACTTC. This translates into CASRGLAFEQYF.

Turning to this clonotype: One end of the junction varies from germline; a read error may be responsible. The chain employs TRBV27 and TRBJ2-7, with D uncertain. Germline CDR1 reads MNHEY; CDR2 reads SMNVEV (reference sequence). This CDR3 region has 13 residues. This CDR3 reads CASSSHVQYEQYF. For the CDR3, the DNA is TGTGCCAGCAGTTCCCATGTACAGTACGAACAGTACTTC.

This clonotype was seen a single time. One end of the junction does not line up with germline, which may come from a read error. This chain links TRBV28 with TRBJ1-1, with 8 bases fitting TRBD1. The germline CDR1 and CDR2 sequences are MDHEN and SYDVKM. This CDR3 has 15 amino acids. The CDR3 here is CASSFYDRGSTEALF. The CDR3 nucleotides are TGTGCCAGCAGTTTCTATGACAGGGGTAGCACTGAAGCTCTCTTT.